A selection of T cell receptor beta chains follows, all from one sample in a study of shared clonotypes between healthy human individuals. The assay was immunoSEQ multiplex PCR, and TCRdb's table has in-frame clones only and misses some. Of about 490,000 clones listed, roughly 85% are singletons. The specimen sequenced was PBMCs. The receptor set was obtained from a woman aged 40-49 years in good health. Some clones in this sample may be carry-over from other donors' samples. The CDR3 runs from the conserved cysteine through the conserved F or W. The D gene is left open where the match is weak. Rows may omit the clone size; those that give it use once, few, many or a size class.

d_call	clone_size	j_call	v_call	cdr3_nt	cdr3_aa
NA	NA	TRBJ1-2	TRBV27	TGTGCCAGCAGTTTATCCACGCGAAACTATGGCTACACCTTC	CASSLSTRNYGYTF
NA	NA	TRBJ1-5	TRBV30	TGTGCCTGGAGTACAGGGCGGAATCAGCCCCAGCATTTT	CAWSTGRNQPQHF
TRBD1	NA	TRBJ1-1	TRBV7-9	TGTGCCAGCAGCCCGCATAGACCTGACAGGGCCACTGAAGCTTTCTTT	CASSPHRPDRATEAFF
NA	NA	TRBJ2-1	TRBV11-3	TGTGCCAGCAGCTTAACTACAAGCTTCTACAATGAGCAGTTCTTC	CASSLTTSFYNEQFF
TRBD2	few	TRBJ2-2	TRBV5-1	TGCGCCAGCAGCTACATCCCGGGACTATCTACCGGGGAGCTGTTTTTT	CASSYIPGLSTGELFF
NA	few	TRBJ1-1	TRBV30	TGTGCCTGGAGTGGCTTAGGAGGGGTGTTGAACACTGAAGCTTTCTTT	CAWSGLGGVLNTEAFF
TRBD1	NA	TRBJ1-2	TRBV6-4	TGTGCCAGCAGCCGAGGGGACAGCCCGGATGGCTACACCTTC	CASSRGDSPDGYTF
NA	NA	TRBJ2-7	TRBV4-2	TGTGCCAGCAGCCAAGAGGTGGGATACGAGCAGTACTTC	CASSQEVGYEQYF
NA	NA	TRBJ2-7	TRBV4-2	NA	CASSQDLGMGRQTEQYF
NA	NA	TRBJ2-7	TRBV5-4	TGTGCCAGCAGTTACGACCCGGGAACTACCTACGAGCAGTACTTC	CASSYDPGTTYEQYF
NA	NA	TRBJ2-5	TRBV28	TGTGCCAGCAGTTTACGAACCCTTGGGGAGACCCAGTACTTC	CASSLRTLGETQYF
NA	NA	TRBJ2-3	TRBV13	TGTGCCAGCAGCTTAAGGGGGGGGACCTACACAGATACGCAGTATTTT	CASSLRGGTYTDTQYF
NA	NA	TRBJ2-7	TRBV6-1	TGTGCCAGCAGTGAAGCGACGTTTTGGGGCCAAGCCTACGAGCAGTACTTC	CASSEATFWGQAYEQYF
NA	NA	TRBJ2-2	TRBV28	TGTGCCAGCAGTTTGTCACAGAACACCGGGGAGCTGTTTTTT	CASSLSQNTGELFF
NA	NA	TRBJ1-2	TRBV15	TGTGCCACCAGCAGAGATGGTGGAGGCACAGGGTATGGCTACACCTTC	CATSRDGGGTGYGYTF
TRBD2	NA	TRBJ2-3	TRBV4-1	TGCGCCAGCAGCCAAGTATGGGAGGGCGTAGGAGATACGCAGTATTTT	CASSQVWEGVGDTQYF
NA	NA	TRBJ1-5	TRBV23-1	TGCGCCAGCCCCAGGGATAGCAATCAGCCCCAGCATTTT	CASPRDSNQPQHF
TRBD2	once	TRBJ2-3	TRBV2	TGTGCCAGCAGTGTAGCGGGAGGGCCGACAGATACGCAGTATTTT	CASSVAGGPTDTQYF
NA	once	TRBJ2-3	TRBV30	TGTGCCTGGACGATGGGCGGAGGCACAGATACGCAGTATTTT	CAWTMGGGTDTQYF
NA	few	TRBJ1-2	TRBV20-1	TGCAGTGCTAGTGTGAACGGTGGCTACACCTTC	CSASVNGGYTF
NA	NA	TRBJ2-5	TRBV2	TGTGCCAGCAGTGAAGCGCACTCTCTCTGGGGGCAAGAGACCCAGTACTTC	CASSEAHSLWGQETQYF
TRBD2	NA	TRBJ2-2	TRBV16	TGTGCCAGCAGCCAATTCGGGAGGGGCCCCTCCGGGGAGCTGTTTTTT	CASSQFGRGPSGELFF
TRBD1	NA	TRBJ2-3	TRBV2	TGTGCCAGCAGTGAAGCGCTTCTGGACAGGGAGGCAGATACGCAGTATTTT	CASSEALLDREADTQYF
NA	few	TRBJ1-1	TRBV5-4	TGTGCCAGCAGCGGAACAGGGAGCACTGAAGCTTTCTTT	CASSGTGSTEAFF
NA	NA	TRBJ2-7	TRBV6-8	TGTGCCAGCACCCAAAAGCGGAGTGTGGCTTACGAGCAGTACTTC	CASTQKRSVAYEQYF
NA	NA	TRBJ1-1	TRBV28	TGTGCCAGCAGAAATGACCCACTTGAAGCTTTCTTT	CASRNDPLEAFF
NA	NA	TRBJ2-1	TRBV5-1	TGCGCCAGCAGCTCATACAACAATGAGCAGTTCTTC	CASSSYNNEQFF
TRBD2	NA	TRBJ2-5	TRBV28	TGTGCCAGCAGACTACTAGCGGGAGTAGAGACCCAGTACTTC	CASRLLAGVETQYF
TRBD1	few	TRBJ2-7	TRBV9	TGTGCCAGCAGCGAGGGGACAGGTGAAGCGGGCATCTCCTACGAGCAGTACTTC	CASSEGTGEAGISYEQYF
NA	NA	TRBJ1-5	TRBV18	TGTGCCAGCTCATCGTCAGACATTAGCAATCAGCCCCAGCATTTT	CASSSSDISNQPQHF
NA	NA	TRBJ2-1	TRBV29-1	TGCAGCGTTGAGGCACTTCGAGGGACACTAATCAATGAGCAGTTCTTC	CSVEALRGTLINEQFF
TRBD1	NA	TRBJ2-5	TRBV7-8	TGTGCCAGCAGCTTAGATCTGACAGGGGGGCAAGAGACCCAGTACTTC	CASSLDLTGGQETQYF
TRBD2	NA	TRBJ2-5	TRBV5-6	TGTGCCAGCAGCCGAGGACTAGGGGAGACCCAGTACTTC	CASSRGLGETQYF
NA	NA	TRBJ2-1	TRBV29-1	TGCAGCGTTGAAGGGACAGCCTACAATGAGCAGTTCTTC	CSVEGTAYNEQFF
TRBD2	NA	TRBJ2-2	TRBV28	TGTGCCAGCTGGCGGGGAGGGACGAACACCGGGGAGCTGTTTTTT	CASWRGGTNTGELFF
TRBD1	few	TRBJ1-5	TRBV19	TGTGCCAGTAGGTCACAGGGGACCCGGAATCAGCCCCAGCATTTT	CASRSQGTRNQPQHF
NA	NA	TRBJ2-2	TRBV6-5	TGTGCCAGCAGTTACTCGCATCTCACCGGGGAGCTGTTTTTT	CASSYSHLTGELFF
TRBD1	few	TRBJ1-4	TRBV27	TGTGCCAGCAGGAACACAGGGGATGGTGAAAAACTGTTTTTT	CASRNTGDGEKLFF
TRBD2	NA	TRBJ2-1	TRBV9	TGTGCCAGCAGTGGGGAAACTAGCGGCGGTGAGCAGTTCTTC	CASSGETSGGEQFF
NA	NA	TRBJ2-2	TRBV7-2	TGTGCCAGCAGCTTAAACAGGCCGAACACCGGGGAGCTGTTTTTT	CASSLNRPNTGELFF
NA	NA	TRBJ2-1	TRBV5-4	TGTGCCAGCAGCTTGGCCAGTGAGCAGTTCTTC	CASSLASEQFF
TRBD1	NA	TRBJ1-1	TRBV5-6	TGTGCCAGCAGCTTGGCGGGACAGGGGGACCTGAACACTGAAGCTTTCTTT	CASSLAGQGDLNTEAFF
NA	NA	TRBJ2-1	TRBV11-3	TGTGCCAGCAGCCCTGGTGCAGGGATGTCCTACAATGAGCAGTTCTTC	CASSPGAGMSYNEQFF
NA	NA	TRBJ2-3	TRBV4-1	TGCGCCAGCAGCCAAGATTCCGGCGCCCATGGGGGTACGCAGTATTTT	CASSQDSGAHGGTQYF
TRBD2	NA	TRBJ2-2	TRBV13	TGTGCCAGCAGCTTTCTAGCGGGAGGTCCGGGGACCGGGGAGCTGTTTTTT	CASSFLAGGPGTGELFF
NA	NA	TRBJ2-7	TRBV19	TGTGCCAGTAGTATGGGCCTCGGCAGCTACGAGCAGTACTTC	CASSMGLGSYEQYF
NA	NA	TRBJ2-2	TRBV19	TGTGCCAGTGGGCTTTCCGCGAACACCGGGGAGCTGTTTTTT	CASGLSANTGELFF
NA	NA	TRBJ2-3	TRBV2	TGTGCCAGCAGTGATTTGGGGGGAGTGCCAGATACGCAGTATTTT	CASSDLGGVPDTQYF
NA	NA	TRBJ2-3	TRBV6-1	TGTGCCAGCAGTGAAGCGGGGGGCCCGTCGAAACTCACAGATACGCAGTATTTT	CASSEAGGPSKLTDTQYF